This is a list of T cell receptor beta chains from one sample in a study of blood T cell repertoires in COVID-19. Sequencing used immunoSEQ multiplex PCR; TCRdb keeps in-frame clones, though not all of them. The profile covers around 220,000 clones, with 80% to 90% appearing a single time and around 15% taken by the ten largest. Sequencing was performed on PBMCs or T cells enriched from blood (not recorded which). These receptors all stem from a woman aged 45-59 years with acute COVID-19. CDR3s include the opening cysteine and the closing phenylalanine or tryptophan. A D gene is named only where the DNA matches it firmly. The size entry is marked missing in some rows and otherwise reads once, few, many or a size class.

V gene,clone size,D gene,J gene,CDR3 DNA,CDR3 protein
TRBV4-1,-,TRBD1,TRBJ1-1,TGCGCCAGCAGCCTGGCCGGGACAGGCGACACTGAAGCTTTCTTT,CASSLAGTGDTEAFF
TRBV6-5,-,-,TRBJ1-6,TGTGCCAGCTGGGAGGGAGGCTCACCCCTCCACTTT,CASWEGGSPLHF
TRBV4-1,once,-,TRBJ1-5,TGCGCCAGCAGCCAAGAAATCGGGGGGAATCAGCCCCAGCATTTT,CASSQEIGGNQPQHF
TRBV7-2,-,-,TRBJ2-1,TGTGCCAGCAGCTTACCACAGGCCCTCGCTGAGCAGTTCTTC,CASSLPQALAEQFF
TRBV2,-,-,TRBJ1-1,TGTGCCGGACACAGAGAAACTGAAGCTTTCTTT,CAGHRETEAFF
TRBV3-1/TRBV3-2,-,TRBD1,TRBJ1-6,TGTGCCAGCAGCCAACCTATGGACAGGGTCTTTCCACCCCTCCACTTT,CASSQPMDRVFPPLHF
TRBV23-1,-,-,TRBJ2-7,TGCGCCAGCAGTCAAGCTCCAAGCCCCTACGAGCAGTACTTC,CASSQAPSPYEQYF
TRBV5-6,-,-,TRBJ2-7,TGTGCCAGCAGCCTGTCCCAGGGGATGTCCTACGAGCAGTACTTC,CASSLSQGMSYEQYF
TRBV19,-,TRBD2,TRBJ2-7,TGTGCCAGTAGTATAATAGCGGGAGAACTCTACGAGCAGTACTTC,CASSIIAGELYEQYF
TRBV7-8,-,TRBD1,TRBJ1-6,TGTGCCAGCAGCTTTTTGTTGGCCGACAGGGAAAATTCACCCCTCCACTTT,CASSFLLADRENSPLHF
TRBV19,many,-,TRBJ2-7,TGTGCCAGTAGTACGTTAACTCCGGACGGGAGCTCCTACGAGCAGTACTTC,CASSTLTPDGSSYEQYF
TRBV11-2,-,TRBD1,TRBJ1-1,TGTGCCAGCAGCCTCCTGGGGACAGGGAGGGATAAAAGTGAAGCTTTCTTT,CASSLLGTGRDKSEAFF
TRBV6-5,-,TRBD1,TRBJ2-1,TGTGCCAGCAGGGACAGGGGCTCCTACAATGAGCAGTTCTTC,CASRDRGSYNEQFF
TRBV21-1,-,-,TRBJ2-5,TGTGCCAGCAGCAAAGGGGGGCTAGCGGGATTCCAAGAGACCCAGTACTTC,CASSKGGLAGFQETQYF
TRBV3-1/TRBV3-2,-,TRBD2,TRBJ2-1,TGTGCCAGCGGGACTAGCGGGAGATATGAGCAGTTCTTC,CASGTSGRYEQFF
TRBV18,-,TRBD2,TRBJ2-7,TGTGCCAGCTCACCACCTAGCGGGAGCTCCTACGAGCAGTACTTC,CASSPPSGSSYEQYF
TRBV5-1,few,TRBD2,TRBJ2-1,TGCGCCAGCAGCTTGGGCGGGAGTCCTTACAATGAGCAGTTCTTC,CASSLGGSPYNEQFF
TRBV7-2,-,-,TRBJ2-7,TGTGCCAGCAGCTTAGTACTGCCTGGCTTTGGGGGGGAGCAGTACTTC,CASSLVLPGFGGEQYF
TRBV19,-,TRBD2,TRBJ2-1,TGTGCCACCCACGCGGGGGCCTACAATGAGCAGTTCTTC,CATHAGAYNEQFF
TRBV27,-,TRBD1,TRBJ2-7,TGTGCCAGCAGTGGATCGGGACAGGGGGACTACGAGCAGTACTTC,CASSGSGQGDYEQYF
TRBV6-5,-,TRBD1,TRBJ2-7,TGTGCCAGCAAGCGACAGGGGGCGGCCTACGAGCAGTACTTC,CASKRQGAAYEQYF
TRBV11-2,-,TRBD1,TRBJ1-1,TGTGCCAGCAGCTTGAGACAGGGGGCCACTGAAGCTTTCTTT,CASSLRQGATEAFF
TRBV13,-,TRBD1,TRBJ2-5,TGTGCCAGCAGCGACTCTGGACAGGGGGTGAGAGAGACCCAGTACTTC,CASSDSGQGVRETQYF
TRBV4-3,few,TRBD1,TRBJ2-7,TGCGCCAGCAGCCCAAACTACGGACAGGACTACGAGCAGTACTTC,CASSPNYGQDYEQYF
TRBV28,-,TRBD1,TRBJ1-6,TGTGCCAGCAGTTTTGGTGGCAGGGGGCCGTCACCCCTCCACTTT,CASSFGGRGPSPLHF
TRBV9,-,TRBD1,TRBJ2-2,TGTGCCAGCAGCGCGGGACAGGGAAACACCGGGGAGCTGTTTTTT,CASSAGQGNTGELFF
TRBV1,-,-,TRBJ1-6,TGCACCAGCGACCACAGGGGGGTTGGTAATTCACCCCTCCACTTT,CTSDHRGVGNSPLHF
TRBV6-5,-,-,TRBJ1-2,TGTGCCAGCAGTTTCCAAAGGGGGTTTGGCTATGGCTACACCTTC,CASSFQRGFGYGYTF
TRBV19,-,-,TRBJ1-6,TGTGCCAGCAAAGGGCCGGGACTGACGGATAATTCACCCCTCCACTTT,CASKGPGLTDNSPLHF
TRBV20-1,-,-,TRBJ1-1,TGCAGTGCTAGATATCCCCTCGAAGCTTTCTTT,CSARYPLEAFF
TRBV11-2,-,-,TRBJ2-1,TGTGCCAGCAGCCCCTTGGAGGGCGCGGGTTACAATGAGCAGTTCTTC,CASSPLEGAGYNEQFF
TRBV29-1,-,-,TRBJ1-1,TGCAGCGTTGATGTCTCTGAAGCTTTCTTT,CSVDVSEAFF
TRBV19,-,-,TRBJ1-5,TGTGCCAGTAGTTTCAGGGTAAGGCAGCCCCAGCATTTT,CASSFRVRQPQHF
TRBV7-9,-,-,TRBJ2-1,TGTGCCAGCAGCTTAGTCAGGTACAATGAGCAGTTCTTC,CASSLVRYNEQFF
TRBV5-1,-,-,TRBJ2-1,TGCGCCAGCAGCTCTGGACTGAGTTTGCATGAGCAGTTCTTC,CASSSGLSLHEQFF
TRBV21-1,-,-,TRBJ1-3,TGTGCCAGCAGCAAAGAACGGTGTGGGACAGCCTCTGGAAACACCATATATTTT,CASSKERCGTASGNTIYF
TRBV5-1,-,TRBD1,TRBJ2-1,TGCGCCAGCAGCGGGGGACAGGGGGCATACAATGAGCAGTTCTTC,CASSGGQGAYNEQFF
TRBV6-5,-,-,TRBJ2-7,TGTGCCAGCAGCCAGGGATCCTACGAGCAGTACTTC,CASSQGSYEQYF
TRBV20-1,-,-,TRBJ1-1,TGCAGTGCTAGAGATGGTGAGCGAGCTTTCTTT,CSARDGERAFF
TRBV7-3,-,-,TRBJ1-6,TGTGCCAGCAGCTTATCGGGAAATTCACCCCTCCACTTT,CASSLSGNSPLHF
TRBV7-3,-,-,TRBJ2-3,TGTGCCAGCAGCTTAATCGGAACAGCGGGTACGCAGTATTTT,CASSLIGTAGTQYF
TRBV29-1,-,-,TRBJ1-1,TGCAGCGTTGACCCGGGGGGGGTCCGGGAAGCTTTCTTT,CSVDPGGVREAFF
TRBV19,-,TRBD2,TRBJ2-1,TGTGCCAGTAGTCCTCTGACTAGCGGGAGGAATGAGCAGTTCTTC,CASSPLTSGRNEQFF
TRBV6-5,-,TRBD1,TRBJ2-7,TGTGCCAGCACTGGGGACAGGACCTACGAGCAGTACTTC,CASTGDRTYEQYF
TRBV28,-,TRBD2,TRBJ2-1,TGTGCCAGCTATAGCGGGAGGAACAATGAGCAGTTCTTC,CASYSGRNNEQFF
TRBV6-2/TRBV6-3,-,TRBD1,TRBJ2-7,TGTGCCAGCAGTTACTCACAGGGACAGGGTGCCTACGAGCAGTACTTC,CASSYSQGQGAYEQYF
TRBV2,-,TRBD2,TRBJ2-7,TGTGCCAGCAGGGGGGGACTAGCGGACTCCTACGAGCAGTACTTC,CASRGGLADSYEQYF
TRBV21-1,few,-,TRBJ1-1,TGTGCCAGCAGCACTGGACAGGGTTTGGACACTGAAGCTTTCTTT,CASSTGQGLDTEAFF
TRBV30,-,TRBD1,TRBJ2-3,TGTGCCTGGAGCCCAGGGGGTACAGATACGCAGTATTTT,CAWSPGGTDTQYF
TRBV18,-,-,TRBJ2-1,TGTGCCAGCTCACCAGACCGAGGCGGTGAGCAGTTCTTC,CASSPDRGGEQFF